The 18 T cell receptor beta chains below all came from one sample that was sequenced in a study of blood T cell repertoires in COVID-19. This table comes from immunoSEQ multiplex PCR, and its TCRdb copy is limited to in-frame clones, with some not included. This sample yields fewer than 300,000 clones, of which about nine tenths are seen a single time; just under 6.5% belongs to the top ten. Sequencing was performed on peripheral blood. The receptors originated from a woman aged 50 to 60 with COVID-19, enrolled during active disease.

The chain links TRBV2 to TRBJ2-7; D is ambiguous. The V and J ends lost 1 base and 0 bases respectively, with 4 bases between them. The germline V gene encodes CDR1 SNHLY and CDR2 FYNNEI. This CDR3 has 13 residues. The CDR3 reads CASSEGLSYEQYF. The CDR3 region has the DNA TGTGCCAGCAGTGAAGGACTCTCCTACGAGCAGTACTTC.

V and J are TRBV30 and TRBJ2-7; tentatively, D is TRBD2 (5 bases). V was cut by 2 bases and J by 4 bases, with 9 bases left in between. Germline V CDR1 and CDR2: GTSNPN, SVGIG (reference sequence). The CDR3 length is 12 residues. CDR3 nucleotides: TGTGCCTGGAGTCGGGAACAGTACGAGCAGTACTTC. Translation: CAWSREQYEQYF.

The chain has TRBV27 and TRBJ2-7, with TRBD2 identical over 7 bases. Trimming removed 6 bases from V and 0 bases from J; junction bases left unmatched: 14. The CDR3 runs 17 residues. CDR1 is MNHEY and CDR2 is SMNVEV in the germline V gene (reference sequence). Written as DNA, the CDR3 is TGTGCCAGCAGCGAAAGAACCGGGACTACGTACTCCTACGAGCAGTACTTC. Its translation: CASSERTGTTYSYEQYF.

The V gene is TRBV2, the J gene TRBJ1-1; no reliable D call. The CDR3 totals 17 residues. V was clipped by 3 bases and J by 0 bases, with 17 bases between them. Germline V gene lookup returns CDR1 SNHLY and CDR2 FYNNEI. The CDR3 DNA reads TGTGCCAGCAGTGATGCCTTTTGGCAGGCAATGAACACTGAAGCTTTCTTT. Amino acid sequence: CASSDAFWQAMNTEAFF.

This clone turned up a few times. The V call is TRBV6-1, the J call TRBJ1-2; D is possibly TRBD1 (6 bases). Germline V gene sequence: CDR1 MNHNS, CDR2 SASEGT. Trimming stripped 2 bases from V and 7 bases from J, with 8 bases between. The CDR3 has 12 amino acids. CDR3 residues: CASSEQGSGYTF. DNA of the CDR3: TGTGCCAGCAGTGAACAGGGGTCTGGCTACACCTTC.

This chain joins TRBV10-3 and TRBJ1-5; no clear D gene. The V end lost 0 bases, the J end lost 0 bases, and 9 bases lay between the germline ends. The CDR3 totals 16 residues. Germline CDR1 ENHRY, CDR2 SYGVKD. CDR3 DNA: TGTGCCATCAGTGAGTCCAGAACAGCTAGCAATCAGCCCCAGCATTTT. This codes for CAISESRTASNQPQHF.

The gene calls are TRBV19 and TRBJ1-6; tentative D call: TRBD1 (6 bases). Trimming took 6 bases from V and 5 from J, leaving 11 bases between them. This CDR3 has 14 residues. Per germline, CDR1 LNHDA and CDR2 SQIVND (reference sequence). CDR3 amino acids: CASRVDSNNSPLHF. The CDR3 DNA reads TGTGCCAGTAGGGTGGACAGTAATAATTCACCCCTCCACTTT.

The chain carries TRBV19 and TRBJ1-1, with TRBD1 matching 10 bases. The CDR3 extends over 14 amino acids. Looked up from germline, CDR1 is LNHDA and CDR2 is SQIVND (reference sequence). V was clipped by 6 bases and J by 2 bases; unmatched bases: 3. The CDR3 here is CASSPTGGNTEAFF. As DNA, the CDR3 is TGTGCCAGTAGCCCGACAGGGGGCAACACTGAAGCTTTCTTT. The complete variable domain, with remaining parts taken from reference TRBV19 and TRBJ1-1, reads DGGITQSPKYLFRKEGQNVTLSCEQNLNHDAMYWYRQDPGQGLRLIYYSQIVNDFQKGDIAEGYSVSREKKESFPLTVTSAQKNPTAFYLCASSPTGGNTEAFFGQGTRLTVV.

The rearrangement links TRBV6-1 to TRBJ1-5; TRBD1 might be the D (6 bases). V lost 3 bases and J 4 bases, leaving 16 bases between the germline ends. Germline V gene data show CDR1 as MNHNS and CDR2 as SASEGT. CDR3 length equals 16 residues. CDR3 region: CASSDPRTAKNQPQHF. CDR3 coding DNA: TGTGCCAGCAGTGACCCCCGGACAGCGAAAAATCAGCCCCAGCATTTT.

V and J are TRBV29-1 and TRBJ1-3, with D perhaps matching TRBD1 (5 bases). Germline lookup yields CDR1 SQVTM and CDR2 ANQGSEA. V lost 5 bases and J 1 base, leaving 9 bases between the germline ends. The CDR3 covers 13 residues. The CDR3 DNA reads TGCAGCGTTAAGGACAAGTCTGGAAACACCATATATTTT. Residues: CSVKDKSGNTIYF.

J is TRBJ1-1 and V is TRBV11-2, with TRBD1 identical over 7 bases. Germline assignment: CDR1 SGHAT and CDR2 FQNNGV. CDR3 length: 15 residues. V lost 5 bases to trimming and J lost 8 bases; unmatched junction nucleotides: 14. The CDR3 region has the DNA TGTGCCAGCAGCGGAGTAAGGGACAGACTAAGGGAAGCTTTCTTT. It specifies CASSGVRDRLREAFF.

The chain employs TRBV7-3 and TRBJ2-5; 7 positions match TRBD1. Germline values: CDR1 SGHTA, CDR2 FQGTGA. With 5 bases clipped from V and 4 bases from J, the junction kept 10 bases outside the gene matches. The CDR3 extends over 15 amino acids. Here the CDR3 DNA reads TGTGCCAGCAGCCTCGTAGGGACAGTCGGAGAGACCCAGTACTTC. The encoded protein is CASSLVGTVGETQYF.

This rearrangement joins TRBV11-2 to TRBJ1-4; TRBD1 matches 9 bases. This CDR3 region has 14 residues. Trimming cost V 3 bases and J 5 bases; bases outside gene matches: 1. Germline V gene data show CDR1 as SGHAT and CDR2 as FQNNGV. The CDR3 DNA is TGTGCCAGCAGCTTCGGGACAGGGAATGAAAAACTGTTTTTT. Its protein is CASSFGTGNEKLFF.

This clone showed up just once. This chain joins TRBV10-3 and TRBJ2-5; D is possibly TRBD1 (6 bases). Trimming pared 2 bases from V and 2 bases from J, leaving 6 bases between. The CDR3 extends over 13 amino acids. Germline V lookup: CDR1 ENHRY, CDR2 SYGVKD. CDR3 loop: CAISEQGQETQYF. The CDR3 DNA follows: TGTGCCATCAGTGAGCAGGGGCAAGAGACCCAGTACTTC.

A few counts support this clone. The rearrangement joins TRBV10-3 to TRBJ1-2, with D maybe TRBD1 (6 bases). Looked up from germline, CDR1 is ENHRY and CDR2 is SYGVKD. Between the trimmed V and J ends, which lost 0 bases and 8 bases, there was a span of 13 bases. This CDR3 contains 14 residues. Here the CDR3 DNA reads TGTGCCATCAGTGAGTCTGGGAACAGGGACGGCTACACCTTC. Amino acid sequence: CAISESGNRDGYTF.

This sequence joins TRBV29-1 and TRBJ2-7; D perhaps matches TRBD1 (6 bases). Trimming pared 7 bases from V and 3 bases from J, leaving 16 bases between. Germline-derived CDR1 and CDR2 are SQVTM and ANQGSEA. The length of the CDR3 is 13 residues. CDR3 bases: TGCAGCGCCGTTGCAGGGGCCCGCTACGAGCAGTACTTC. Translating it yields CSAVAGARYEQYF.

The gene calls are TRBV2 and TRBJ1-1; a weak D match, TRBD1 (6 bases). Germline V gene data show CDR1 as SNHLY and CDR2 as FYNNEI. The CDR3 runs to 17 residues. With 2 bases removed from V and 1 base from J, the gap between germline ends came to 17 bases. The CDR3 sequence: CASSERYRVEGNTEAFF. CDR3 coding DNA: TGTGCCAGCAGTGAACGTTACAGGGTTGAGGGGAACACTGAAGCTTTCTTT.

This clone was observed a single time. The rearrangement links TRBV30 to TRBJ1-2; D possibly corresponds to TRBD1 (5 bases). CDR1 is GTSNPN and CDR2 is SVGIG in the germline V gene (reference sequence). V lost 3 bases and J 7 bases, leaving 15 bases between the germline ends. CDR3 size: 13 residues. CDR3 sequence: CAWSAGLDGGYTF. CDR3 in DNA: TGTGCCTGGAGCGCAGGGTTGGACGGTGGCTACACCTTC.